This TCR beta chain was obtained from a study of T cell responses to AZD1222 COVID-19 vaccine. The CDR3 sequence is 12 residues long. Per the germline V gene, CDR1 is SGHDT and CDR2 is YYEEEE. The germline V and J ends were trimmed by 1 base and 4 bases, with 2 bases remaining between them. Clones were read by immunoSEQ multiplex PCR, and TCRdb kept only the in-frame ones, dropping some. The profile shows about 260,000 clones, 93% of them singletons. Turning to this clone: Its antigen is still unknown.

General study results and limits: CD4 TCRs associated with vaccination spanned spike, dominating at 160-218 and 743-854. Seropositivity was recorded at baseline in only six AZD1222 recipients. White British people made up most donors, females outnumbered males, and clonal diversity was possibly underestimated.

The sequence came from an adult in good health. Here the sequenced sample was peripheral blood, taken on day 0 of AZD1222 vaccination. This rearrangement joins TRBV5-6 to TRBJ2-2; D ambiguous. The DNA of the CDR3 is TGTGCCAGCAGCTTGAGCACCGGGGAGCTGTTTTTT. Amino acid sequence: CASSLSTGELFF.